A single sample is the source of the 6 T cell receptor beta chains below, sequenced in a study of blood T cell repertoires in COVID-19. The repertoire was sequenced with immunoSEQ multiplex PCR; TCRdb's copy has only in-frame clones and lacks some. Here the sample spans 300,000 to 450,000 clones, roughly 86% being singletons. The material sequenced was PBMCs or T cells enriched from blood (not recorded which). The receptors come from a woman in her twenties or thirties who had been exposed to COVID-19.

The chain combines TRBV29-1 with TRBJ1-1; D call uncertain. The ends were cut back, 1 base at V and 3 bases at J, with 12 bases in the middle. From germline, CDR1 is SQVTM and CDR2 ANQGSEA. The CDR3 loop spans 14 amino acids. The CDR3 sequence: CSVEVRAAYTEAFF. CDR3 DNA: TGCAGCGTTGAAGTGAGGGCCGCGTACACTGAAGCTTTCTTT.

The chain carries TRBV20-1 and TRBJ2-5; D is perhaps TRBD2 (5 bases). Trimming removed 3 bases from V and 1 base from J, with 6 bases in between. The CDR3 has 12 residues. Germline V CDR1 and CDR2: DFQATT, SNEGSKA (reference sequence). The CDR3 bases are TGCAGTGCTAGTCGGGGCCAAGAGACCCAGTACTTC. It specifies CSASRGQETQYF.

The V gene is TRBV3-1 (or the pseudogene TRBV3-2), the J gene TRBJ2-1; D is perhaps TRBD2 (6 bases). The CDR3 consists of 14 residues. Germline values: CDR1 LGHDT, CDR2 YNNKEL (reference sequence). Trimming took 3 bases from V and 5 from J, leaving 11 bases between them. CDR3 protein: CASSQEGSDNEQFF. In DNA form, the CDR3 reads TGTGCCAGCAGCCAGGAGGGGAGTGACAATGAGCAGTTCTTC.

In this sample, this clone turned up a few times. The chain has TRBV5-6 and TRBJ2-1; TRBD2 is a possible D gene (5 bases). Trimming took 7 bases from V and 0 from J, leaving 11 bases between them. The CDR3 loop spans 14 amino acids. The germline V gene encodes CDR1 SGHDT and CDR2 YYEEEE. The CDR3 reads CASGGGPSYNEQFF. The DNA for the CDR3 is TGTGCCAGCGGCGGCGGGCCCTCCTACAATGAGCAGTTCTTC. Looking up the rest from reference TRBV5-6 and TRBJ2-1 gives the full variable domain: DAGVTQSPTHLIKTRGQQVTLRCSPKSGHDTVSWYQQALGQGPQFIFQYYEEEERQRGNFPDRFSGHQFPNYSSELNVNALLLGDSALYLCASGGGPSYNEQFFGPGTRLTVL.

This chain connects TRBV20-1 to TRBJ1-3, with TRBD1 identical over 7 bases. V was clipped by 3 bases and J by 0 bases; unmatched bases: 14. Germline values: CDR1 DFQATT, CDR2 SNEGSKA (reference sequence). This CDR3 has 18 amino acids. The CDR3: CSASPTGKLSSSGNTIYF. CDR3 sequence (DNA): TGCAGTGCTAGTCCGACAGGGAAGTTATCTAGCTCTGGAAACACCATATATTTT.

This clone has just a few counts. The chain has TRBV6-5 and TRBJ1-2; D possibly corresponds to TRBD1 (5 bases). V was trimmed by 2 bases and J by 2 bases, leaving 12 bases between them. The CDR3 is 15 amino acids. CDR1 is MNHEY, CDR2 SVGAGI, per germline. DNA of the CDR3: TGTGCCAGCAGTTACATTTCTTCAGGGAACTATGGCTACACCTTC. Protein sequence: CASSYISSGNYGYTF.